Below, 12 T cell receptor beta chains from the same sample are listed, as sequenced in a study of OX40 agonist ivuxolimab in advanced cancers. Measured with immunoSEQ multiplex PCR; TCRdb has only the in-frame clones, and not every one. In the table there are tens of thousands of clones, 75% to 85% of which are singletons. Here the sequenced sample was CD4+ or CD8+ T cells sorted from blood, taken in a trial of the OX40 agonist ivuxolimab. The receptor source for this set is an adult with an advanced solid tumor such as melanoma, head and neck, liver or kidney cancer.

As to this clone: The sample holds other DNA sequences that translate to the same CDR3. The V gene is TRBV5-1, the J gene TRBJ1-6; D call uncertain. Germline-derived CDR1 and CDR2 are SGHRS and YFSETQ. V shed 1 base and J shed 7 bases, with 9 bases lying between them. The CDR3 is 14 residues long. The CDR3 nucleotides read TGCGCCAGCAGCTTGACGGGAGAGAATTCACCCCTCCACTTT. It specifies CASSLTGENSPLHF.

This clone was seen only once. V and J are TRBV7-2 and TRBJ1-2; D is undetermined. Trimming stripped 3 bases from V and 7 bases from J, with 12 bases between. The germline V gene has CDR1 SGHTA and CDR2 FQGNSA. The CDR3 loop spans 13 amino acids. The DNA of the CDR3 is TGTGCCAGCAGCTTCGGCAGGTACTCTGGCTACACCTTC. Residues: CASSFGRYSGYTF.

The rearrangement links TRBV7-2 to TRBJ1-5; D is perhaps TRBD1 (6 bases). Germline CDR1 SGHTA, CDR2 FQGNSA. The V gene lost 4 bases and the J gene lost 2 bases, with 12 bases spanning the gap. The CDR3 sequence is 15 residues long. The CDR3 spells CASSSTGRGNQPQHF. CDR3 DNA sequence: TGTGCCAGCAGCTCGACAGGACGGGGCAATCAGCCCCAGCATTTT.

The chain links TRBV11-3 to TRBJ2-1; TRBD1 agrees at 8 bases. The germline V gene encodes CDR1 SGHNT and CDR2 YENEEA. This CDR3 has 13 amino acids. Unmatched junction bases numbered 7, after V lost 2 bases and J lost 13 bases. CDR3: CASSLTQGDLQFF. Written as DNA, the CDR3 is TGTGCCAGCAGCTTAACACAGGGGGACCTCCAGTTCTTC. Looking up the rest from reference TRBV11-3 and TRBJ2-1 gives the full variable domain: EAGVVQSPRYKIIEKKQPVAFWCNPISGHNTLYWYLQNLGQGPELLIRYENEEAVDDSQLPKDRFSAERLKGVDSTLKIQPAELGDSAVYLCASSLTQGDLQFFGPGTRLTVL.

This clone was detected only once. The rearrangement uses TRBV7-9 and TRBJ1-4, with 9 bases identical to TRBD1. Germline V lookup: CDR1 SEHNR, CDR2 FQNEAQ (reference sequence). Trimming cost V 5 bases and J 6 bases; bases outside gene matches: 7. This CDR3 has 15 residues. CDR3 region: CASSGRTGADEKLFF. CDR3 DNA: TGTGCCAGCAGCGGACGGACAGGGGCGGATGAAAAACTGTTTTTT.

The chain's CDR3 is CASSYRQGTGEQYF. CDR3 DNA sequence: TGCGCCAGCAGCTACCGACAGGGGACCGGGGAGCAGTACTTC. The chain links TRBV5-1 to TRBJ2-7; 8 nucleotides align to TRBD1. CDR1 is SGHRS and CDR2 is YFSETQ in the germline V gene. The CDR3 is made up of 14 amino acids. V lost 3 bases to trimming and J lost 7 bases; unmatched junction nucleotides: 9.

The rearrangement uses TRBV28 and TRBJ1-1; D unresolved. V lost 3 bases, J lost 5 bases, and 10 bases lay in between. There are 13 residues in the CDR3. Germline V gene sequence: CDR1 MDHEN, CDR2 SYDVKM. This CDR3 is CASSFGLWTEAFF. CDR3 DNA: TGTGCCAGCAGTTTTGGGTTGTGGACTGAAGCTTTCTTT. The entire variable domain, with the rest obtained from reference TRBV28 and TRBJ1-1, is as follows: DVKVTQSSRYLVKRTGEKVFLECVQDMDHENMFWYRQDPGLGLRLIYFSYDVKMKEKGDIPEGYSVSREKKERFSLILESASTNQTSMYLCASSFGLWTEAFFGQGTRLTVV.

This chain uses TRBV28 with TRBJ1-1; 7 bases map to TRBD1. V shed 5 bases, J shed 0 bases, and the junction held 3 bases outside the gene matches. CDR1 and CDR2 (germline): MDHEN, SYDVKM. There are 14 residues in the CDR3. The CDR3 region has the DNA TGTGCCAGCAGTCGGACAGGCATGAACACTGAAGCTTTCTTT. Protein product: CASSRTGMNTEAFF.

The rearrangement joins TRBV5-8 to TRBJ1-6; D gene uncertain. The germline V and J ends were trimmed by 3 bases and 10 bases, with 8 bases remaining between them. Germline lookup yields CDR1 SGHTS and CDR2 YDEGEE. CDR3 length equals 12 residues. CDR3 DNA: TGTGCCAGCAGCTGGAAGGGATCACCCCTCCACTTT. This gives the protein CASSWKGSPLHF.

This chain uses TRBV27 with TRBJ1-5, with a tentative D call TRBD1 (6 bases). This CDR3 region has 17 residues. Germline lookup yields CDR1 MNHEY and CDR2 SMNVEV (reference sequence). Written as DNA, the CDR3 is TGTGCTAAAATCCGGCAGGGGAGGACTTATAGCAATCAGCCCCAGCATTTT. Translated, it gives CAKIRQGRTYSNQPQHF.

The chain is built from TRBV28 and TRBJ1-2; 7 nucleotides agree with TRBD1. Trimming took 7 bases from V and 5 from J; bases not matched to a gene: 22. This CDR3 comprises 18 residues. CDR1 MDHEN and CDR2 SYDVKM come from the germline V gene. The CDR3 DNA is TGTGCCAGCAAGGGGGCCGGAATTAACAGGGGAGTCCGGTATGGCTACACCTTC. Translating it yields CASKGAGINRGVRYGYTF.

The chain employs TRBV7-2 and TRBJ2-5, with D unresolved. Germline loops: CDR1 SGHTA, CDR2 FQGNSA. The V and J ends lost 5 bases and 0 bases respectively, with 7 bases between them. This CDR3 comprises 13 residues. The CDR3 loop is CASSQMYQETQYF. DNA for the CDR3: TGTGCCAGCAGCCAAATGTACCAAGAGACCCAGTACTTC. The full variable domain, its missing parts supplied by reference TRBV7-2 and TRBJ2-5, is GAGVSQSPSNKVTEKGKDVELRCDPISGHTALYWYRQSLGQGLEFLIYFQGNSAPDKSGLPSDRFSAERTGGSVSTLTIQRTQQEDSAVYLCASSQMYQETQYFGPGTRLLVL.